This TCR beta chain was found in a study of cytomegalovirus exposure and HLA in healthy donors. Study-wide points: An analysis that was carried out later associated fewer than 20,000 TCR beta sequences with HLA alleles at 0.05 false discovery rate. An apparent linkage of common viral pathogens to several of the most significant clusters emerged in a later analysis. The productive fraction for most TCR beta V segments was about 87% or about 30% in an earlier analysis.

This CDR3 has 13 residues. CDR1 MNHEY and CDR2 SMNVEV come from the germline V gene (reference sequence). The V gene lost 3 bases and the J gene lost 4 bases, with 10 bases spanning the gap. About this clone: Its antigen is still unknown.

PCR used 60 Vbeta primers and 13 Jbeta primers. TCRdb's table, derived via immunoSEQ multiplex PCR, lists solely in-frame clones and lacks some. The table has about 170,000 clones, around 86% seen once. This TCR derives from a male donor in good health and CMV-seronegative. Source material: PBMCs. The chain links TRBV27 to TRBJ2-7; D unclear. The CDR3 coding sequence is TGTGCCAGCAGTTTGCGACAACGTTACGAGCAGTACTTC. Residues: CASSLRQRYEQYF.